One and the same sample provided the 29 T cell receptor beta chains below, sequenced in a study of blood T cell repertoires in COVID-19. The assay was immunoSEQ multiplex PCR, and TCRdb's table has in-frame clones only and misses some. The data contain around 470,000 clones, 90% of them seen just once; the ten biggest clones take up about 0.6%. The sample comprised PBMCs or T cells enriched from blood (not recorded which). Receptors were obtained from a man aged 18 to 30 who had recovered from COVID-19.

The chain couples TRBV28 to TRBJ2-7; D not certain. CDR3 size: 13 residues. Germline V gene sequence: CDR1 MDHEN, CDR2 SYDVKM. V was pared by 8 bases and J by 0 bases, with 11 bases between. CDR3 amino acids: CASQLYVSYEQYF. The CDR3 region has the DNA TGTGCCAGCCAACTGTACGTCTCCTACGAGCAGTACTTC.

The CDR3 DNA sequence: TGTGCCAGCAGGCAAACGGACAGGGGGCGCGGCACCATATATTTT. This encodes CASRQTDRGRGTIYF. This chain uses TRBV6-5 with TRBJ1-3; 11 bases align to TRBD1. The CDR3 has 15 amino acids. Germline V gene lookup returns CDR1 MNHEY and CDR2 SVGAGI. With V trimmed by 6 bases and J by 9 bases, 10 bases remained unmatched.

This sequence joins TRBV5-8 and TRBJ1-5, with 7 bases that match TRBD1. Trimming at V came to 1 base and at J to 7 bases, leaving 5 bases not matched to a gene. The germline V gene has CDR1 SGHTS and CDR2 YDEGEE. The CDR3 is 14 amino acids. The CDR3 sequence: CASSLRGGGQPQHF. CDR3 coding DNA: TGTGCCAGCAGCTTGCGAGGGGGCGGGCAGCCCCAGCATTTT.

The rearrangement uses TRBV7-2 and TRBJ1-5; D is perhaps TRBD1 (5 bases). CDR1 is SGHTA, CDR2 FQGNSA, per germline. With 4 bases removed from V and 6 bases from J, the gap between germline ends came to 10 bases. CDR3 length: 13 amino acids. The CDR3 loop reads CASSSDRTQPQHF. In DNA form, the CDR3 reads TGTGCCAGCAGCTCCGACAGAACTCAGCCCCAGCATTTT.

The chain links TRBV5-1 to TRBJ2-5; TRBD1 matches at 11 bases. The germline CDR1 and CDR2 sequences are SGHRS and YFSETQ. Trimming removed 4 bases from V and 4 bases from J; junction bases left unmatched: 6. This CDR3 has 15 residues. CDR3 protein: CASSLGGTGGETQYF. DNA of the CDR3: TGCGCCAGCAGCCTGGGTGGGACAGGGGGAGAGACCCAGTACTTC.

V usage is TRBV2 and J usage is TRBJ1-6, with unresolved D. The CDR3 spans 15 residues. Between the trimmed V and J ends, which lost 7 bases and 7 bases, there was a span of 17 bases. CDR1 and CDR2 from the germline V gene are SNHLY and FYNNEI. The chain's CDR3 is CASTPVRFGNSPLHF. The CDR3 region has the DNA TGTGCCAGCACCCCGGTCAGGTTTGGAAATTCACCCCTCCACTTT.

Only one count was recorded for this clone. The chain couples TRBV28 to TRBJ1-6, with D uncertain. This CDR3 has 13 amino acids. The germline CDR1 and CDR2 sequences are MDHEN and SYDVKM. Trimming took 8 bases from V and 4 from J, leaving 9 bases between them. CDR3 residues: CASAPGYNSPLHF. The CDR3, as DNA: TGTGCCAGCGCGCCGGGATATAATTCACCCCTCCACTTT.

This sequence joins TRBV7-3 and TRBJ2-1; possibly TRBD2 for D (5 bases). The length of the CDR3 is 14 residues. The germline gives CDR1 SGHTA, CDR2 FQGTGA. Trimming took 1 base from V and 3 from J, leaving 7 bases between them. The CDR3 loop is CASSLSRDYNEQFF. The CDR3 region has the DNA TGTGCCAGCAGCTTAAGTCGGGACTACAATGAGCAGTTCTTC.

This clone has more than one count but fewer than ten. The CDR3 reads CASRLAGRTEGSPLHF. The CDR3 region has the DNA TGTGCCAGCAGACTCGCGGGTAGGACAGAGGGTTCACCCCTCCACTTT. The J gene is TRBJ1-6, the V gene TRBV27; D is perhaps TRBD1 (6 bases). Germline CDR1 is MNHEY and CDR2 is SMNVEV (reference sequence). V dropped 6 bases and J dropped 9 bases, with 21 bases sitting between them. This CDR3 region has 16 residues.

The V and J genes are TRBV2 and TRBJ2-7; 8 bases align to TRBD2. Germline V gives CDR1 SNHLY, CDR2 FYNNEI. V lost 6 bases and J lost 3; bases outside the gene matches: 22. The CDR3 has 19 residues. The CDR3 DNA reads as TGTGCCAGCAGGGGCCGGGACACCCCGAAGGGGACTAGTTACTACGAGCAGTACTTC. This codes for CASRGRDTPKGTSYYEQYF.

The chain has TRBV10-3 and TRBJ1-1, with 7 positions matching TRBD1. V was pared by 6 bases and J by 5 bases, with 9 bases of the junction left unmatched. Germline CDR1 is ENHRY and CDR2 is SYGVKD. This CDR3 is built from 14 residues. CDR3 sequence (DNA): TGTGCCATCAGGTCAACAGGGGACGGGACTGAAGCTTTCTTT. This encodes CAIRSTGDGTEAFF.

The chain has TRBV28 and TRBJ2-7, with D possibly matching TRBD2 (6 bases). Deletions cut 3 bases from V and 6 bases from J, with 12 bases between. The germline V gene encodes CDR1 MDHEN and CDR2 SYDVKM. The CDR3 is made up of 13 amino acids. The CDR3 sequence: CASSFPGTPEQYF. CDR3 DNA: TGTGCCAGCAGTTTCCCCGGGACTCCCGAGCAGTACTTC.

V gene TRBV3-1 (or the pseudogene TRBV3-2) combines with J gene TRBJ1-3, with D hard to call. Trimming cost V 3 bases and J 7 bases, with 16 bases left between them. The CDR3 loop spans 15 amino acids. Germline assignment: CDR1 LGHDT and CDR2 YNNKEL (reference sequence). The DNA of the CDR3 is TGTGCCAGCAGCCAGGACTGGTCTGGTTGGAACACCATATATTTT. Its protein is CASSQDWSGWNTIYF.

This clone was picked up one time. This chain connects TRBV18 to TRBJ1-6; TRBD1 aligns across 9 bases. Germline V lookup: CDR1 KGHSH, CDR2 LQKENI. This CDR3 comprises 15 residues. Germline trimming cut 3 bases from V and 10 bases from J; bases unmatched to any gene: 7. The CDR3 nucleotides are TGTGCCAGCTCACCTCAGGGACAGGGCAACTCACCCCTCCACTTT. Amino acid sequence: CASSPQGQGNSPLHF.

CDR3 region: CASTLDRSYGYTF. The DNA for the CDR3 is TGTGCCAGCACCCTGGACAGGAGCTATGGCTACACCTTC. The chain uses TRBV28 and TRBJ1-2; 7 bases are a match to TRBD1. The trim removed 7 bases at V and 4 bases at J, leaving 6 bases unmatched. Germline CDR1 MDHEN, CDR2 SYDVKM. The CDR3 runs 13 residues.

The chain uses TRBV3-1 (or the pseudogene TRBV3-2) and TRBJ1-4; D is undetermined. V lost 1 base to trimming and J lost 4 bases, with 10 bases between them. Germline-derived CDR1 and CDR2 are LGHDT and YNNKEL (reference sequence). The CDR3 contains 15 residues. CDR3 loop: CASSQGPRSNEKLFF. CDR3 bases: TGTGCCAGCAGCCAAGGTCCTCGGAGTAATGAAAAACTGTTTTTT.

The J gene is TRBJ2-2, the V gene TRBV19; D might be TRBD2 (6 bases). CDR1 LNHDA and CDR2 SQIVND come from the germline V gene (reference sequence). The germline V and J ends were trimmed by 8 bases and 0 bases, with 10 bases remaining between them. The CDR3 is 14 residues long. DNA for the CDR3: TGTGCCAGTGGGAGGACAACGAACACCGGGGAGCTGTTTTTT. It translates to CASGRTTNTGELFF.

The rearrangement links TRBV7-8 to TRBJ1-3; no clear D gene. Germline values: CDR1 SGHVS, CDR2 FQNEAQ. This CDR3 region has 16 residues. V gave up 5 bases and J gave up 0 bases, with 14 bases separating them. CDR3 in DNA: TGTGCCAGCAGCATAGTCGGAGGGTACTCTGGAAACACCATATATTTT. This codes for CASSIVGGYSGNTIYF.

The V gene is TRBV6-5, the J gene TRBJ1-6; the match to TRBD1 covers 10 bases. The CDR3 contains 15 residues. The V gene's germline CDR1 is MNHEY and CDR2 SVGAGI. Trimming removed 6 bases from V and 2 bases from J; junction bases left unmatched: 1. In DNA, the CDR3 is TGTGCCAGCAGGACAGGGGGCACCTATAATTCACCCCTCCACTTT. Protein product: CASRTGGTYNSPLHF.

The rearrangement uses TRBV7-9 and TRBJ1-1, with no clear D. CDR1 and CDR2 from the germline V gene are SEHNR and FQNEAQ (reference sequence). The V end lost 4 bases, the J end lost 1 base, and 13 bases lay between the germline ends. This CDR3 comprises 15 residues. CDR3 sequence: CASSSQRRPNTEAFF. Written as DNA, the CDR3 is TGTGCCAGCAGCTCCCAGCGGAGGCCGAACACTGAAGCTTTCTTT. Full variable domain (outside the CDR3, taken from reference TRBV7-9 and TRBJ1-1): DTGVSQNPRHKITKRGQNVTFRCDPISEHNRLYWYRQTLGQGPEFLTYFQNEAQLEKSRLLSDRFSAERPKGSFSTLEIQRTEQGDSAMYLCASSSQRRPNTEAFFGQGTRLTVV.

J is TRBJ1-3 and V is TRBV10-3; 7 bases agree with TRBD1. The CDR3 runs to 16 residues. J gave up 4 bases and V 6 bases, and 12 bases lay outside the gene matches. CDR1 ENHRY and CDR2 SYGVKD come from the germline V gene. In nucleotides, the CDR3 is TGTGCCATCAGAGAGGGGGCGCAGGGTAACGGAAACACCATATATTTT. Translating it yields CAIREGAQGNGNTIYF.

CDR3 in amino acids: CASSIWDTRSGNTIYF. The CDR3 nucleotides read TGTGCCAGTAGTATCTGGGACACCCGCTCTGGAAACACCATATATTTT. The genes are TRBV19 and TRBJ1-3; weak D call: TRBD1 (6 bases). Germline V gene data show CDR1 as LNHDA and CDR2 as SQIVND (reference sequence). CDR3 length equals 16 residues. V lost 3 bases and J 0 bases, leaving 12 bases between the germline ends.

The chain links TRBV11-3 to TRBJ1-1; 9 nucleotides align to TRBD1. J lost 4 bases, V lost 5 bases, and 14 bases had no gene match. The CDR3 is 17 amino acids. The germline gives CDR1 SGHNT, CDR2 YENEEA. The chain's CDR3 is CASSPGAGQGVITEAFF. CDR3 DNA sequence: TGTGCCAGCAGCCCTGGGGCGGGACAGGGTGTGATCACTGAAGCTTTCTTT.

V is TRBV5-1 and J is TRBJ2-5; maybe TRBD1 (6 bases). The germline V gene has CDR1 SGHRS and CDR2 YFSETQ. The CDR3 spans 14 residues. The germline V and J ends were trimmed by 4 bases and 1 base, with 11 bases remaining between them. This CDR3 is CASSQGTVQETQYF. The CDR3 DNA reads TGCGCCAGCAGCCAGGGGACGGTCCAAGAGACCCAGTACTTC.

This clone occurred once. The rearrangement uses TRBV7-2 and TRBJ2-7; D might be TRBD2 (5 bases). Germline lookup yields CDR1 SGHTA and CDR2 FQGNSA. This CDR3 is 16 amino acids long. Trimming took 5 bases from V and 6 from J, leaving 23 bases between them. The CDR3, as DNA: TGTGCCAGCAGCCCAGAGAGGAGGCTAAGCTATAGCGAGCAGTACTTC. Its protein product is CASSPERRLSYSEQYF.

V and J are TRBV7-7 and TRBJ2-5; perhaps TRBD2 as D (5 bases). The CDR3 length is 15 residues. V was pared by 1 base and J by 2 bases, with 11 bases between. Germline CDR1 and CDR2: SSHAT and FNYEAQ (reference sequence). CDR3 sequence: CASSLGRRGQETQYF. For the CDR3, the DNA is TGTGCCAGCAGCTTAGGTAGACGGGGTCAAGAGACCCAGTACTTC.

V and J are TRBV5-1 and TRBJ2-1; 7 nucleotides agree with TRBD2. In germline, CDR1 is SGHRS, CDR2 YFSETQ. After removal of 1 base from V and 7 bases from J, the junction contained 11 bases not matched to a gene. The CDR3 is 16 residues long. The CDR3 DNA follows: TGCGCCAGCAGCTTGCAGAGTTTGTGGGGGGGAAATGAGCAGTTCTTC. This codes for CASSLQSLWGGNEQFF.

The chain recombines TRBV19 with TRBJ1-3; D gene unclear. Per germline, CDR1 LNHDA and CDR2 SQIVND (reference sequence). V was clipped by 9 bases and J by 1 base, with 7 bases between them. The CDR3 length is 12 residues. The CDR3 is CASQQSGNTIYF. The DNA of the CDR3 is TGTGCCAGCCAACAATCTGGAAACACCATATATTTT.

This clone was seen once. This chain joins TRBV12-3 or TRBV12-4 and TRBJ1-5; D uncertain. Between the trimmed V and J ends, which lost 3 bases and 6 bases, there was a span of 9 bases. The CDR3 sequence is 13 residues long. For the CDR3, the DNA is TGTGCCAGCAGTTTTACGTCGGGTCAGCCCCAGCATTTT. Its protein is CASSFTSGQPQHF.